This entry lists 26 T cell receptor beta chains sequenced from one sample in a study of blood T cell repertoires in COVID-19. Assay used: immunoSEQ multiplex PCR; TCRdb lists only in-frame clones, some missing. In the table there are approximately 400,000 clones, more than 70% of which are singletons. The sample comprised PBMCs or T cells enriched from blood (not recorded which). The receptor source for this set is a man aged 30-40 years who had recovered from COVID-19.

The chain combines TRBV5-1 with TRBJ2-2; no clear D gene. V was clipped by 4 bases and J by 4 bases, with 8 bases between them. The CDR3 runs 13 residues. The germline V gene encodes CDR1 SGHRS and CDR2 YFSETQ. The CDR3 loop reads CASSRLVTGELFF. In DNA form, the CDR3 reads TGCGCCAGCAGCCGATTAGTCACCGGGGAGCTGTTTTTT.

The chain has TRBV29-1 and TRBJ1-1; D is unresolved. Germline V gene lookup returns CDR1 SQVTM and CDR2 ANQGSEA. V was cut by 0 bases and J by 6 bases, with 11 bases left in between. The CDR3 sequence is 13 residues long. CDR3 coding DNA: TGCAGCGTTGAAGAGTCCAACAGCCCTGAAGCTTTCTTT. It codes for CSVEESNSPEAFF.

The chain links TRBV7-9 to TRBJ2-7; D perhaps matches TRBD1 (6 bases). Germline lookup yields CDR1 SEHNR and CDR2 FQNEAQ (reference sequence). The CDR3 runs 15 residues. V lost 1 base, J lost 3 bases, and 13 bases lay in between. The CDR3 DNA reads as TGTGCCAGCAGCTTAGTCGGGACACGCAGCTACGAGCAGTACTTC. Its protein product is CASSLVGTRSYEQYF.

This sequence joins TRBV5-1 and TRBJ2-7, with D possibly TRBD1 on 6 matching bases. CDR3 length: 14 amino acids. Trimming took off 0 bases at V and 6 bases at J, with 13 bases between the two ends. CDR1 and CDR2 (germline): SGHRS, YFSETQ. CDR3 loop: CASSLGQGFTEQYF. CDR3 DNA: TGCGCCAGCAGCTTGGGGCAGGGGTTTACCGAGCAGTACTTC.

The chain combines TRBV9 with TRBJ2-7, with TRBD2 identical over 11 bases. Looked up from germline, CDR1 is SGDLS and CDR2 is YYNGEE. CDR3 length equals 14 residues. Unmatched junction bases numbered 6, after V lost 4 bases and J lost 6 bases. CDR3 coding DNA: TGTGCCAGCAGCCTGTTAGGGACTAGCGGCGAGCAGTACTTC. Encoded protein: CASSLLGTSGEQYF.

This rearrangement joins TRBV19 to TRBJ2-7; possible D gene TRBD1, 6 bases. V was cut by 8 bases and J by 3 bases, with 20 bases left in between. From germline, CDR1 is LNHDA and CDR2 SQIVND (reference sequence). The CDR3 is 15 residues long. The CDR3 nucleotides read TGTGCCAGTTCCCTTACAGGGCAACCCATCTACGAGCAGTACTTC. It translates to CASSLTGQPIYEQYF.

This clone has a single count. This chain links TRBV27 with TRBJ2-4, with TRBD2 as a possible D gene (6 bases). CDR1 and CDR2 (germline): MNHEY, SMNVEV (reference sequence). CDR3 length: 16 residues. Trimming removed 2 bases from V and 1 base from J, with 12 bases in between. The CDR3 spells CASSLRRGWAKNIQYF. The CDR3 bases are TGTGCCAGCAGTTTACGCCGGGGGTGGGCCAAAAACATTCAGTACTTC.

The CDR3 is CASSRQGRAGYTF. DNA for the CDR3: TGTGCCAGCAGCCGACAAGGGCGGGCTGGCTACACCTTC. This chain connects TRBV3-1 (or the pseudogene TRBV3-2) to TRBJ1-2; D uncertain. The V end lost 4 bases, the J end lost 7 bases, and 13 bases lay between the germline ends. Germline V lookup: CDR1 LGHDT, CDR2 YNNKEL (reference sequence). This CDR3 spans 13 amino acids.

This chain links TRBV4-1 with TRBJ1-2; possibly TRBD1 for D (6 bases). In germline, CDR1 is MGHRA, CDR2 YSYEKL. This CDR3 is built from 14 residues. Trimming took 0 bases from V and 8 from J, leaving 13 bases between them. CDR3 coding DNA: TGCGCCAGCAGCCAAGAAGGGGGGGCACTGGGCTACACCTTC. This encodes CASSQEGGALGYTF.

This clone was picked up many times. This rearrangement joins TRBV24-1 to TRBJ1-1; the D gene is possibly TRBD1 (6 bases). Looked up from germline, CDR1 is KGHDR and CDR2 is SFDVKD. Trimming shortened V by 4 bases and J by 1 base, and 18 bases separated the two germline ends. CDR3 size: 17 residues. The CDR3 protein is CATSESKGGSTNTEAFF. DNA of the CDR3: TGTGCCACCAGTGAGTCGAAAGGGGGAAGTACGAACACTGAAGCTTTCTTT.

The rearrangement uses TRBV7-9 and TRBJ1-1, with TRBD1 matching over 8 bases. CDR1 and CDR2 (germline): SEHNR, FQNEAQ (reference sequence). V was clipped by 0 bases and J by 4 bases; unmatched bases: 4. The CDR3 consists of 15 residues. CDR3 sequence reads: CASSLAPGGFTEAFF. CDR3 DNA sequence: TGTGCCAGCAGCTTAGCTCCAGGGGGCTTCACTGAAGCTTTCTTT.

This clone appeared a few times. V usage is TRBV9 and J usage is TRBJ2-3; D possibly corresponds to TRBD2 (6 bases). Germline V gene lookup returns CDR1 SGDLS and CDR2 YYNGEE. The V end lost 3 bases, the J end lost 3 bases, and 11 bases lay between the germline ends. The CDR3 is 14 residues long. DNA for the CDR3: TGTGCCAGCAGCGCGCCCGGGGGTACAGATACGCAGTATTTT. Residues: CASSAPGGTDTQYF.

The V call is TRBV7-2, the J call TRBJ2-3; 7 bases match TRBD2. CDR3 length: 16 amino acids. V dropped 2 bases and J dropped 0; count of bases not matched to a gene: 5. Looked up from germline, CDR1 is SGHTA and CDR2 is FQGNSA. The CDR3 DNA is TGTGCCAGCAGCTTAATGGGTAGCGGGAGCACAGATACGCAGTATTTT. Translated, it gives CASSLMGSGSTDTQYF.

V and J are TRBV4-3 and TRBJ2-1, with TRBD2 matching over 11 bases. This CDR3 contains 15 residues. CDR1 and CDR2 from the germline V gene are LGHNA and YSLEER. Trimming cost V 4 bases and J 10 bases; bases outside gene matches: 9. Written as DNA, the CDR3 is TGCGCCAGCAGCCGCTTTAGCGGGGGGGCGTGGGAGCAGTTCTTC. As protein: CASSRFSGGAWEQFF.

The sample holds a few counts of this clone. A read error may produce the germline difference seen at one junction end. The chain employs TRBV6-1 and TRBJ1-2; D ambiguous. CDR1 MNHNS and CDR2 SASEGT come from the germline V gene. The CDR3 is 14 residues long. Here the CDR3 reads CASTEVRASYGYTF. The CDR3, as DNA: TGTGCCAGCACTGAAGTGCGGGCTTCCTATGGCTACACCTTC.

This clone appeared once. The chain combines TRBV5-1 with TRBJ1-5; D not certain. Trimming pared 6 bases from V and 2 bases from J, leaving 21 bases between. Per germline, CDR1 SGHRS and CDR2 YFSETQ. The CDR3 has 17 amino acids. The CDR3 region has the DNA TGCGCCAGCATATTTGGACTCACCCGTCCTGGCAATCAGCCCCAGCATTTT. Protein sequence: CASIFGLTRPGNQPQHF.

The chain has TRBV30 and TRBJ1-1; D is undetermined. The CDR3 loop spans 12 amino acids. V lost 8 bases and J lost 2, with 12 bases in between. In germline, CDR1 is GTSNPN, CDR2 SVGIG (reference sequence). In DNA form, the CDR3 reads TGTGCCGGCCGGAGGGTAAACACTGAAGCTTTCTTT. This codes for CAGRRVNTEAFF.

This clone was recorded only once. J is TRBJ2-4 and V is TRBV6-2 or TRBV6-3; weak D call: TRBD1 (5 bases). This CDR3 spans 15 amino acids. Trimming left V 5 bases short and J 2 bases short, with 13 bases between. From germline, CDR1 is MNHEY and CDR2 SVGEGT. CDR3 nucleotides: TGTGCCAGCAGTGGGGCGGCGTCGTCCAAAAACATTCAGTACTTC. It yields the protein CASSGAASSKNIQYF.

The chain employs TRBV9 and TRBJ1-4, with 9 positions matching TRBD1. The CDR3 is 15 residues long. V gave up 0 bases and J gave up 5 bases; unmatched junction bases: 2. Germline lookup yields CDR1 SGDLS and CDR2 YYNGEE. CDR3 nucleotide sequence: TGTGCCAGCAGCGTAGGGGACAGGGTAAATGAAAAACTGTTTTTT. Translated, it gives CASSVGDRVNEKLFF.

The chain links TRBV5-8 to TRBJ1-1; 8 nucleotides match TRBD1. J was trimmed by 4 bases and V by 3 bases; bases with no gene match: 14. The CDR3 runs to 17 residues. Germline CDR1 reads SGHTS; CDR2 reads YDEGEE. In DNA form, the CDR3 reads TGTGCCAGCAGCTGGGGGGGACAGGAACATTCCATCACTGAAGCTTTCTTT. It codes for CASSWGGQEHSITEAFF.

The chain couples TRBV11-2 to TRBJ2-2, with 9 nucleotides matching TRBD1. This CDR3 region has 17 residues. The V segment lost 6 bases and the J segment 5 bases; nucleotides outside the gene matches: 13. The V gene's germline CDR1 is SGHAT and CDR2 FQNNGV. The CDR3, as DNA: TGTGCCAGCAGACCGAGACCGGGACAGGGTGAAACCGGGGAGCTGTTTTTT. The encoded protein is CASRPRPGQGETGELFF.

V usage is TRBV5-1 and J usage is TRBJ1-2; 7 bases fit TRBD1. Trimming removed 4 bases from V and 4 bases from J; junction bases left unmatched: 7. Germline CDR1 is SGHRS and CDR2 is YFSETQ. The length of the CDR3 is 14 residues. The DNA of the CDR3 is TGCGCCAGCAGCGGTGGACAGGTTGGCTATGGCTACACCTTC. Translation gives CASSGGQVGYGYTF.

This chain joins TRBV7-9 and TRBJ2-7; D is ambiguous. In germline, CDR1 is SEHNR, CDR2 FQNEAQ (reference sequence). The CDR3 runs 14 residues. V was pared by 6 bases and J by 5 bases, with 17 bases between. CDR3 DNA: TGTGCCAGCAGTCCCCCTTTGAGCATCAACGAGCAGTACTTC. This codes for CASSPPLSINEQYF. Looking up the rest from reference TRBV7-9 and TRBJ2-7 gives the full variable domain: DTGVSQNPRHKITKRGQNVTFRCDPISEHNRLYWYRQTLGQGPEFLTYFQNEAQLEKSRLLSDRFSAERPKGSFSTLEIQRTEQGDSAMYLCASSPPLSINEQYFGPGTRLTVT.

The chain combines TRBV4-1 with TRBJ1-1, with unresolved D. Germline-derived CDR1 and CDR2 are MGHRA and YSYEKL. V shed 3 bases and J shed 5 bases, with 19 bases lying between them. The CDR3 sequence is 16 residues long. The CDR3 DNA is TGCGCCAGCAGCCAGCCTACCGGGTACGGTAAAACTGAAGCTTTCTTT. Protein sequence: CASSQPTGYGKTEAFF.

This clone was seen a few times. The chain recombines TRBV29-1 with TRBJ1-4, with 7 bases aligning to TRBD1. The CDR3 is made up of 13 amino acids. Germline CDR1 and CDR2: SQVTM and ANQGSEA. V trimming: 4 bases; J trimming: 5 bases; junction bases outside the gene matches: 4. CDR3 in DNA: TGCAGCGTTGGGGACAGCCAGAATGAAAAACTGTTTTTT. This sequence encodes CSVGDSQNEKLFF.

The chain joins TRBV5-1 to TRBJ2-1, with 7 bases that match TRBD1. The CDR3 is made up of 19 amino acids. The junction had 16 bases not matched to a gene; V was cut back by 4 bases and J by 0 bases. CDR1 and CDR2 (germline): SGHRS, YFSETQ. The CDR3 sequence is CASSPSPWTGQSSYNEQFF. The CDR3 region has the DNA TGCGCCAGCAGCCCCTCGCCCTGGACAGGCCAGAGCTCCTACAATGAGCAGTTCTTC.